The 9 T cell receptor beta chains below come from one sample, sequenced in a study of T-cell reconstitution after alpha-beta-depleted transplantation in children (dated by TCRdb to between 2015 and 2016). The method was PCR. Data came from an Illumina HiSeq 2500. Molecular barcoding was employed in the preparation of TCR libraries, with unique molecular identifiers being used to normalize TCRbeta repertoire quantification. TCRdb's own reprocessing of the public reads used fastp at Q25 and MiXCR and kept productive beta chains. Rows are unified per CDR3 protein, each entry keeping the most common DNA and genes. For this sample there are 440,000 or so distinct CDR3 sequences; 43% appear just once. In total, the top ten clones hold 27% of the sample. The meaning of the sample's treatment or condition label: allogeneic hematopoietic cell transplantation with graft depleted of TCRalphabeta T cells and CD19 B cells.

Material: PBMCs, obtained before TCRalphabeta/CD19-depleted stem cell transplant. The receptor source for this set is a girl aged 2-9 years with aplastic anemia, due to receive a stem cell transplant.

This clonotype appeared many times. This sequence joins TRBV20-1 and TRBJ1-2; 10 bases line up with TRBD1. This CDR3 spans 13 amino acids. Trimming at V came to 6 bases and at J to 4 bases, leaving 5 bases not matched to a gene. The germline gives CDR1 DFQATT, CDR2 SNEGSKA (reference sequence). Here the CDR3 DNA reads TGCAGTGCCCAGACAGGGGGCCGCTATGGCTACACCTTC. Protein: CSAQTGGRYGYTF.

The CDR3 DNA follows: TGCAGTACCCCAGTTCACGCCTCAGATACGCAGTATTTT. Translating gives CSTPVHASDTQYF. This chain links TRBV20-1 with TRBJ2-3; no clear D. Germline V lookup: CDR1 DFQATT, CDR2 SNEGSKA (reference sequence). This CDR3 spans 13 amino acids. The V end was cut by 8 bases, the J end by 4 bases, with 16 bases between.

This clonotype was observed a handful of times. The chain joins TRBV3-1 to TRBJ2-1; 11 nucleotides match TRBD2. CDR3 length: 16 amino acids. Germline V lookup: CDR1 LGHDT, CDR2 YNNKEL (reference sequence). J gave up 8 bases and V 0 bases, and 6 bases lay outside the gene matches. This CDR3 reads CASSQDATSGIYEQFF. CDR3 sequence (DNA): TGTGCCAGCAGCCAAGATGCGACTAGCGGGATCTATGAGCAGTTCTTC.

This clonotype came up once. The J gene is TRBJ1-1, the V gene TRBV4-2, with a weak D call TRBD1 (6 bases). The CDR3 consists of 16 residues. V was trimmed by 4 bases and J by 5 bases, leaving 20 bases between them. CDR1 LGHNA and CDR2 YNFKEQ come from the germline V gene. The CDR3, as DNA: TGTGCCAGCAGCCCTTGGACAGAGGGTTCGGGAACTGAAGCTTTCTTT. This encodes CASSPWTEGSGTEAFF.

The chain is built from TRBV11-2 and TRBJ2-1, with D hard to call. Looked up from germline, CDR1 is SGHAT and CDR2 is FQNNGV. The CDR3 runs to 16 residues. V lost 0 bases and J 0 bases, leaving 9 bases between the germline ends. CDR3 sequence: CASSLETVNSYNEQFF. The CDR3 DNA sequence: TGTGCCAGCAGCTTAGAAACGGTCAACTCCTACAATGAGCAGTTCTTC.

The gene calls are TRBV29-1 and TRBJ2-3; the D is unclear. CDR1 and CDR2 from the germline V gene are SQVTM and ANQGSEA. This CDR3 has 13 residues. The V end was cut by 0 bases, the J end by 3 bases, with 7 bases between. The CDR3 spells CSVEDSWTDTQYF. CDR3 sequence (DNA): TGCAGCGTTGAAGACAGTTGGACAGATACGCAGTATTTT.

The V call is TRBV7-6, the J call TRBJ2-5; 8 nucleotides line up with TRBD1. CDR3 size: 15 residues. V lost 5 bases, J lost 3 bases, and 8 bases stayed unmatched. Germline V gene lookup returns CDR1 SGHVS and CDR2 FNYEAQ. The chain's CDR3 is CASSLGGTGKETQYF. In DNA, the CDR3 is TGTGCCAGCAGCCTTGGAGGGACAGGAAAAGAGACCCAGTACTTC.

A remark on this clonotype: Since a much larger clone is just one base distant, this may be a read error. The chain combines TRBV5-1 with TRBJ2-5; D ambiguous. This CDR3 comprises 15 residues. V was cut by 3 bases and J by 2 bases, with 14 bases left in between. Germline V lookup: CDR1 SGHRS, CDR2 YFSETQ. This CDR3 is CASSSQTTRQETQYF. The DNA of the CDR3 is TGCGCCAGCAGCTCCCAAACGACAAGGCAAGAGACCCAGTACTTC.

This clonotype appeared once. The genes are TRBV28 and TRBJ1-2; D is undetermined. The V and J ends lost 5 bases and 3 bases respectively, with 10 bases between them. The CDR3 length is 13 residues. Germline CDR1 MDHEN, CDR2 SYDVKM. CDR3 DNA sequence: TGTGCCAGCAGTCCCTACTTGGACTATGGCTACACCTTC. It specifies CASSPYLDYGYTF.